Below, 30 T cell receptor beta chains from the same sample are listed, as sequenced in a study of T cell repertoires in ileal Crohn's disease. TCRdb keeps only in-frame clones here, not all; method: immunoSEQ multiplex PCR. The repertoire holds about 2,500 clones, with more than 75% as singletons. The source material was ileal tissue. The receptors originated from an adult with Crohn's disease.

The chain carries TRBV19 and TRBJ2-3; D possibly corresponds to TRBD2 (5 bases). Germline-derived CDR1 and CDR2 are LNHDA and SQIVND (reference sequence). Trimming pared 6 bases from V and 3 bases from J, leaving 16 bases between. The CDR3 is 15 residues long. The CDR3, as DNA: TGTGCCAGTAGATCCGGAGGAGGTCTAACAGATACGCAGTATTTT. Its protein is CASRSGGGLTDTQYF.

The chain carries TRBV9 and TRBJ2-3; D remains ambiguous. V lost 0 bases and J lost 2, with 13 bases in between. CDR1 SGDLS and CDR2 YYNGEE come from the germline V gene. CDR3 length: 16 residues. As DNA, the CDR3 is TGTGCCAGCAGCGTAGGAGAGGTTGGGTACACAGATACGCAGTATTTT. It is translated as CASSVGEVGYTDTQYF.

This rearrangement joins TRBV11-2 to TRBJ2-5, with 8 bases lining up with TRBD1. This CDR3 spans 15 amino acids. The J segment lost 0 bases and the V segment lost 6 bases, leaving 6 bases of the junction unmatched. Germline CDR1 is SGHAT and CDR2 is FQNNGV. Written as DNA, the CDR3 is TGTGCCAGCAGAAACAGGGGGGTAAACCAAGAGACCCAGTACTTC. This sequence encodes CASRNRGVNQETQYF.

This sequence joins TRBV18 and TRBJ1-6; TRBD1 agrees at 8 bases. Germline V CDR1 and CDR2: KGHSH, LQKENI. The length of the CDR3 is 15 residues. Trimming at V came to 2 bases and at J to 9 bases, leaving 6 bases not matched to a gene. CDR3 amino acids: CASSPGTGPTSPLHF. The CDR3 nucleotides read TGTGCCAGCTCACCAGGGACAGGCCCCACTTCACCCCTCCACTTT.

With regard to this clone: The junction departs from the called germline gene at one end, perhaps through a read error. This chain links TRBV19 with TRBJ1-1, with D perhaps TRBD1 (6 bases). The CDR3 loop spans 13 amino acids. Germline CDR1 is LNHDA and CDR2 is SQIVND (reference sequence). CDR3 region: CASSINRVGEASF. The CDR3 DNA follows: TGTGCCAGTAGTATTAACAGGGTGGGTGAAGCTTCCTTT.

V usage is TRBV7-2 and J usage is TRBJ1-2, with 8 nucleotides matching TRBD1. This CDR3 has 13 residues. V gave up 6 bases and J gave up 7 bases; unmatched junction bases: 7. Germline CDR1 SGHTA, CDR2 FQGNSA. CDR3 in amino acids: CASSPTGTGGYTF. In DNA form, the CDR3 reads TGTGCCAGCAGTCCAACAGGGACAGGTGGCTACACCTTC. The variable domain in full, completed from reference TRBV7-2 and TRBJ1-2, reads GAGVSQSPSNKVTEKGKDVELRCDPISGHTALYWYRQSLGQGLEFLIYFQGNSAPDKSGLPSDRFSAERTGGSVSTLTIQRTQQEDSAVYLCASSPTGTGGYTFGSGTRLTVV.

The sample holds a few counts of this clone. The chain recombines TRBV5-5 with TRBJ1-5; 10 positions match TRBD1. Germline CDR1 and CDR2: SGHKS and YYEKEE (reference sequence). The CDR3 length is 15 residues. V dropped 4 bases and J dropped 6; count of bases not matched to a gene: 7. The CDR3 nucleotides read TGTGCCAGCAGCCCAGGACAGGGGGGAGGTCAGCCCCAGCATTTT. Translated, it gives CASSPGQGGGQPQHF.

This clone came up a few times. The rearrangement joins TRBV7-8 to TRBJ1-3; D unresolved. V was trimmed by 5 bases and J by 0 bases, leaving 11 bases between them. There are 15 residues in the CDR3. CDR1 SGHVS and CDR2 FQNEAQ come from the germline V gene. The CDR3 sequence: CASSVQLNSGNTIYF. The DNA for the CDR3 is TGTGCCAGCAGCGTACAGCTCAACTCTGGAAACACCATATATTTT.

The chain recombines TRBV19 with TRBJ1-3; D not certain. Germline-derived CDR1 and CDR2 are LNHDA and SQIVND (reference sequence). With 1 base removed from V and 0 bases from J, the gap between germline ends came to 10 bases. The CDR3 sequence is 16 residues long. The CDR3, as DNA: TGTGCCAGTAGTATAGTCGGAGGTACCTCTGGAAACACCATATATTTT. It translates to CASSIVGGTSGNTIYF.

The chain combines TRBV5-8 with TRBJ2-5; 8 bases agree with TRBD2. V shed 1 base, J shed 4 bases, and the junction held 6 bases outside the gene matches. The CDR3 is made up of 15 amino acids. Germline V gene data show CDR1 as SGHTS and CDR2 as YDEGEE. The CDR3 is CASSLMRAGAETQYF. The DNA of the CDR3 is TGTGCCAGCAGCTTGATGAGAGCGGGAGCAGAGACCCAGTACTTC.

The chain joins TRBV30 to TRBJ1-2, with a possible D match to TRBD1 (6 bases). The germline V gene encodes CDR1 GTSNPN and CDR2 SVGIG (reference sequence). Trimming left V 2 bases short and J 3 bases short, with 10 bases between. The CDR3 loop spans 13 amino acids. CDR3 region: CAWSPDSYYGYTF. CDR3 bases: TGTGCCTGGAGTCCGGACAGCTACTATGGCTACACCTTC.

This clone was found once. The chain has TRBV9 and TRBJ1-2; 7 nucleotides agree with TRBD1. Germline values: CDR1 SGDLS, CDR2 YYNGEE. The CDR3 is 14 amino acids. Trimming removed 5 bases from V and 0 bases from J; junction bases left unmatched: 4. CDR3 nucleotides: TGTGCCAGCAGGGGGGACAGTTCTAACTATGGCTACACCTTC. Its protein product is CASRGDSSNYGYTF.

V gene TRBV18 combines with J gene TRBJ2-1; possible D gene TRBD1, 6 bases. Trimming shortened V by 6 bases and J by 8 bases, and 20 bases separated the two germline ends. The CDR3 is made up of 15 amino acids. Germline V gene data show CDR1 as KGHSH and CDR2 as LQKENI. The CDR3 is CASSRGRQGIDEQFF. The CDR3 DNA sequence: TGTGCCAGCTCCCGCGGGCGGCAGGGGATAGATGAGCAGTTCTTC.

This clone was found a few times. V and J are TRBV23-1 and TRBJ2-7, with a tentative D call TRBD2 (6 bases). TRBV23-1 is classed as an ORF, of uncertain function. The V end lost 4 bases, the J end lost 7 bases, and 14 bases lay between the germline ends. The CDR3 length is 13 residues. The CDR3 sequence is CASSLGGTGEQYV. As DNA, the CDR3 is TGCGCCAGCAGTCTGGGCGGGACGGGAGAGCAGTACGTC.

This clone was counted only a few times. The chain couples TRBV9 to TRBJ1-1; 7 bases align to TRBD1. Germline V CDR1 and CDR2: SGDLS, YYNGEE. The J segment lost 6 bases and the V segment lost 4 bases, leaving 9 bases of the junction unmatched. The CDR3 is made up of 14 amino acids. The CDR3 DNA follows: TGTGCCAGCAGCTTGGGACAGACAGCTGCTGAAGCTTTCTTT. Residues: CASSLGQTAAEAFF.

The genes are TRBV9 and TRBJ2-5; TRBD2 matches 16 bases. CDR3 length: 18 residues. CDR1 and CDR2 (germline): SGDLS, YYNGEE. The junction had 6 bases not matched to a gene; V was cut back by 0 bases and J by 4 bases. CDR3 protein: CASSVEGLAGGSGETQYF. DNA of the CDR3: TGTGCCAGCAGCGTAGAGGGACTAGCGGGGGGGTCTGGAGAGACCCAGTACTTC.

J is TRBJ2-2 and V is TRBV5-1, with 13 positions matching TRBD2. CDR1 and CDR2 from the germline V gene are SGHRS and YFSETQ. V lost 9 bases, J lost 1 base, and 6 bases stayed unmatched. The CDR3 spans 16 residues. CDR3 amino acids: CATRTSGGLNTGELFF. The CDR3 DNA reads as TGCGCCACAAGGACTAGCGGGGGCCTGAACACCGGGGAGCTGTTTTTT. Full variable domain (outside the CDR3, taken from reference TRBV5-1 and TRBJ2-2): KAGVTQTPRYLIKTRGQQVTLSCSPISGHRSVSWYQQTPGQGLQFLFEYFSETQRNKGNFPGRFSGRQFSNSRSEMNVSTLELGDSALYLCATRTSGGLNTGELFFGEGSRLTVL.

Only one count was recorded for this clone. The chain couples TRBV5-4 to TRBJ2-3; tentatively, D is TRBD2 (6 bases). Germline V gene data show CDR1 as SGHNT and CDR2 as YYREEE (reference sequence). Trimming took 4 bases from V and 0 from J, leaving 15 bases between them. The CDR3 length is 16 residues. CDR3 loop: CASSPGLSRSTDTQYF. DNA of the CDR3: TGTGCCAGCAGCCCGGGACTCTCGAGAAGCACAGATACGCAGTATTTT.

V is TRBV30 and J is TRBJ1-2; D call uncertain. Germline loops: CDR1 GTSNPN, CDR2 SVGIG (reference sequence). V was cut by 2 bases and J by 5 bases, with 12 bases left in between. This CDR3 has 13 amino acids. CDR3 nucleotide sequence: TGTGCCTGGAGTCAGTTGGTTCATTATGGCTACACCTTC. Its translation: CAWSQLVHYGYTF.

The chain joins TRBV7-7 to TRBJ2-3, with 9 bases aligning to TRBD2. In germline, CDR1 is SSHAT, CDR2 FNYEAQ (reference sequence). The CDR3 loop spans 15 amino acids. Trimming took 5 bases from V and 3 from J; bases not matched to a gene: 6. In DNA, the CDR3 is TGTGCCAGCAGCCCCGGGGCGGGGGGGACAGATACGCAGTATTTT. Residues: CASSPGAGGTDTQYF.

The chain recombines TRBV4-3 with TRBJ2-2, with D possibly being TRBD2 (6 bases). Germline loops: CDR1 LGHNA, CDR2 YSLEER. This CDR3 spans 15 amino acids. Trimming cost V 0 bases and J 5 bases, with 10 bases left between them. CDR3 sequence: CASSQDERGTGELFF. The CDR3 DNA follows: TGCGCCAGCAGCCAAGATGAACGGGGGACCGGGGAGCTGTTTTTT.

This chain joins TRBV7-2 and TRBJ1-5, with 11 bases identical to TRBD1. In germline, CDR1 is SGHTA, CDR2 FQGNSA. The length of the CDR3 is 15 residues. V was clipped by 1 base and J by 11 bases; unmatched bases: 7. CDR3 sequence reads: CASSLGRDRGESQHF. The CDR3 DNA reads TGTGCCAGCAGCTTAGGCCGGGACAGGGGGGAGTCCCAGCATTTT.

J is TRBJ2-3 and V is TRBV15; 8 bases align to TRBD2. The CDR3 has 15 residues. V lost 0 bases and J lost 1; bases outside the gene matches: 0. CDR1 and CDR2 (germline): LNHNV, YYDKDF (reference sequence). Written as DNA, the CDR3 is TGTGCCACCAGCAGAGAGCGGGGGGGCACAGATACGCAGTATTTT. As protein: CATSRERGGTDTQYF.

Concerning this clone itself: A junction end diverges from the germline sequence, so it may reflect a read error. The CDR3 nucleotides read TGTGCCAGCAGCCCAGGGACAGGGGGTCATCTTAACTATGGCTACACCTTC. Amino acid sequence: CASSPGTGGHLNYGYTF. V gene TRBV5-1 combines with J gene TRBJ1-2, with 11 bases fitting TRBD1. Germline CDR1 SGHRS, CDR2 YFSETQ. The CDR3 spans 17 residues.

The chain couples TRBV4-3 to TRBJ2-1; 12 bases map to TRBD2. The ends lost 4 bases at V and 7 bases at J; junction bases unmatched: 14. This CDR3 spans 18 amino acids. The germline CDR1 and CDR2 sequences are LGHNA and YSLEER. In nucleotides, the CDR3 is TGCGCCAGCAGCCCGCGACTAGCGGGGGTGGCCCCTGGGAATGAGCAGTTCTTC. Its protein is CASSPRLAGVAPGNEQFF.

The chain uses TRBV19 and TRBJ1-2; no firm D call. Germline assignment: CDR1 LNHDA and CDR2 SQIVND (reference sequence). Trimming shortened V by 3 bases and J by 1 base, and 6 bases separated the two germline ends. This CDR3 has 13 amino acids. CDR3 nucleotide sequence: TGTGCCAGTAGTATTCTGAGTAACTATGGCTACACCTTC. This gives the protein CASSILSNYGYTF.

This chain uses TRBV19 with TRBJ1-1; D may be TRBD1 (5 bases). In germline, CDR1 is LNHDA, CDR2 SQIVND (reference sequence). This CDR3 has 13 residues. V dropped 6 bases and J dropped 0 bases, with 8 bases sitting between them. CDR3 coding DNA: TGTGCCAGTAGAGGGACTATGAACACTGAAGCTTTCTTT. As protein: CASRGTMNTEAFF.

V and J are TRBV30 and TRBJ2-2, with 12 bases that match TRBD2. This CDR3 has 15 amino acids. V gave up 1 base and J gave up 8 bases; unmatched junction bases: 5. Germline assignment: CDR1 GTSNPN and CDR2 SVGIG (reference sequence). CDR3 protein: CAWSGLAGVGGELFF. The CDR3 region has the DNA TGTGCCTGGAGTGGACTAGCGGGAGTAGGGGGGGAGCTGTTTTTT.

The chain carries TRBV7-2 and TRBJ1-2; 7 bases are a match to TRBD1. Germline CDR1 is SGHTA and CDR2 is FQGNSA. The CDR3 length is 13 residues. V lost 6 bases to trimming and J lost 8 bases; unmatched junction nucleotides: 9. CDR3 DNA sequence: TGTGCCAGCAGTCCTGAGGGGGCGCGGGGCTACACCTTC. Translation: CASSPEGARGYTF.

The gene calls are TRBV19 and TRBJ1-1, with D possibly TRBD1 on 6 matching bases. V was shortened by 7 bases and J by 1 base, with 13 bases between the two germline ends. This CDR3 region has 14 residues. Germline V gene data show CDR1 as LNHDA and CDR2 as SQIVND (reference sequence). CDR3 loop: CASTLGQSNTEAFF. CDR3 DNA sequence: TGTGCCAGTACCCTTGGACAGTCGAACACTGAAGCTTTCTTT. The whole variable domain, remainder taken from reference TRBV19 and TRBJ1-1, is DGGITQSPKYLFRKEGQNVTLSCEQNLNHDAMYWYRQDPGQGLRLIYYSQIVNDFQKGDIAEGYSVSREKKESFPLTVTSAQKNPTAFYLCASTLGQSNTEAFFGQGTRLTVV.